The entry that follows covers one T cell receptor beta chain sequence. These data belong to a study of blood T cell repertoires in COVID-19. J lost 7 bases, V lost 6 bases, and 5 bases had no gene match. CDR3 size: 15 residues. Germline assignment: CDR1 SNHLY and CDR2 FYNNEI. Original analysis: Amplified reference gene primers provided the basis for estimating nucleated cell counts. The data were produced by immunoSEQ multiplex PCR, yet TCRdb's version contains in-frame clones alone and is incomplete. V, J and clone size reflect that table, while D and trimming were determined from the DNA. Of around 200,000 clones listed, around 90% are singletons.

This chain uses TRBV2 with TRBJ1-6, with 11 bases lining up with TRBD1. This TCR derives from a man in his fifties or sixties with acute or convalescent COVID-19. Sequences were obtained from peripheral blood. The CDR3 DNA follows: TGTGCCAGCAGCTTCCGGGACAGGGGGAATTCACCCCTCCACTTT. As protein: CASSFRDRGNSPLHF.